This passage covers 21 T cell receptor beta chains from one sample sequenced in a study of CD8 T cells in Susac syndrome. After extraction with the RNeasy kit, about 0.45 to 1 ug of the RNA was reverse transcribed using random hexamers. Via MiXCR, TCRdb re-called the immunoSEQ multiplex PCR reads, giving one row per CDR3 protein. The profile shows 55,000 to 70,000 distinct CDR3 sequences, approximately 95% of them singletons. Sequenced material: CD8+ T cells from PBMCs. The source is a human donor in good health.

The rearrangement links TRBV7-9 to TRBJ2-3, with TRBD2 matching 11 bases. This CDR3 is 17 amino acids long. Germline V gene lookup returns CDR1 SEHNR and CDR2 FQNEAQ (reference sequence). The V segment lost 5 bases and the J segment 2 bases; nucleotides outside the gene matches: 9. CDR3 sequence: CASSPSPLAGDTDTQYF. CDR3 bases: TGTGCCAGCAGCCCCTCCCCACTAGCGGGGGACACAGATACGCAGTATTTT.

The chain joins TRBV2 to TRBJ2-2, with a weak D call TRBD1 (6 bases). V lost 11 bases to trimming and J lost 2 bases, with 15 bases between them. The CDR3 consists of 14 residues. Germline lookup yields CDR1 SNHLY and CDR2 FYNNEI. CDR3 DNA: TGTGCCGGATTCCTGACAGGCAACACCGGGGAGCTGTTTTTT. Its translation is CAGFLTGNTGELFF. Full variable domain (outside the CDR3, taken from reference TRBV2 and TRBJ2-2): EPEVTQTPSHQVTQMGQEVILRCVPISNHLYFYWYRQILGQKVEFLVSFYNNEISEKSEIFDDQFSVERPDGSNFTLKIRSTKLEDSAMYFCAGFLTGNTGELFFGEGSRLTVL.

This clonotype was seen once. The chain uses TRBV10-3 and TRBJ2-3; 8 bases are a match to TRBD1. V dropped 9 bases and J dropped 2; count of bases not matched to a gene: 13. CDR3 length: 16 amino acids. The V gene's germline CDR1 is ENHRY and CDR2 SYGVKD. The CDR3 sequence: CAIYPGTGEITDTQYF. The CDR3 coding sequence is TGTGCCATTTATCCCGGGACAGGAGAAATCACAGATACGCAGTATTTT.

This clonotype was counted once. The V gene is TRBV4-3, the J gene TRBJ2-5; weak D call: TRBD1 (5 bases). The CDR3 spans 16 residues. CDR1 is LGHNA and CDR2 is YSLEER in the germline V gene. The ends were cut back, 0 bases at V and 5 bases at J, with 16 bases in the middle. CDR3 in DNA: TGCGCCAGCAGCCAAGATCAAGAAGGGGTCGGGGAGACCCAGTACTTC. Its protein product is CASSQDQEGVGETQYF.

The J gene is TRBJ2-1, the V gene TRBV20-1; D not certain. Deletions cut 1 base from V and 3 bases from J, with 10 bases between. Germline assignment: CDR1 DFQATT and CDR2 SNEGSKA (reference sequence). The CDR3 totals 14 residues. The CDR3 reads CSARGQVVYNEQFF. CDR3 in DNA: TGCAGTGCTAGAGGCCAGGTTGTCTACAATGAGCAGTTCTTC.

Remarks on this clonotype: The junction departs from the called germline gene at one end, perhaps through a read error. The chain combines TRBV7-9 with TRBJ1-4, with 7 nucleotides matching TRBD1. This CDR3 has 16 amino acids. Germline V lookup: CDR1 SEHNR, CDR2 FQNEAQ (reference sequence). The CDR3 bases are TGTGCCAGCAGCTTAGAGGAGGGACAGAAGAATGGAAAACTGTTTTTT. This encodes CASSLEEGQKNGKLFF.

The chain links TRBV3-1 to TRBJ2-7, with D perhaps given as TRBD1 or TRBD2 (6 bases each). V was trimmed by 4 bases and J by 2 bases, leaving 12 bases between them. The germline V gene has CDR1 LGHDT and CDR2 YNNKEL (reference sequence). The CDR3 runs to 14 residues. The CDR3, as DNA: TGTGCCAGCAGCCGGGGGGACACCGCCTACGAGCAGTACGTC. This encodes CASSRGDTAYEQYV.

The CDR3 bases are TGTGCCAGTAGTATCACCCTCTTTAGCAATCAGCCCCAGCATTTT. Its translation is CASSITLFSNQPQHF. The chain employs TRBV19 and TRBJ1-5; no reliable D call. V lost 3 bases to trimming and J lost 0 bases, with 9 bases between them. The CDR3 spans 15 residues. CDR1 is LNHDA, CDR2 SQIVND, per germline (reference sequence).

The chain combines TRBV30 with TRBJ1-1, with D maybe TRBD1 (6 bases). CDR1 is GTSNPN and CDR2 is SVGIG in the germline V gene (reference sequence). The CDR3 is 15 amino acids. Trimming removed 4 bases at V and 4 bases at J, with 19 bases between. The CDR3 coding sequence is TGTGCCTGGACAAGGTGGCAGGGGTCGTCCACTGAAGCTTTCTTT. It is translated as CAWTRWQGSSTEAFF.

For this clonotype: The junction does not match germline at one end; this may be a read error. V and J are TRBV7-3 and TRBJ2-1; unclear D gene. CDR1 SGHTA and CDR2 FQGTGA come from the germline V gene. The CDR3 covers 14 residues. The DNA for the CDR3 is TGTGCCAGCAGCTTATCGGCTTCCTCCAATGAGCAGTTCTTC. Translated, it gives CASSLSASSNEQFF. The full variable domain, rest sourced from reference TRBV7-3 and TRBJ2-1, is GAGVSQTPSNKVTEKGKYVELRCDPISGHTALYWYRQSLGQGPEFLIYFQGTGAADDSGLPNDRFFAVRPEGSVSTLKIQRTERGDSAVYLCASSLSASSNEQFFGPGTRLTVL.

V gene TRBV29-1 combines with J gene TRBJ2-7, with D hard to call. CDR1 and CDR2 from the germline V gene are SQVTM and ANQGSEA. V lost 0 bases and J 2 bases, leaving 11 bases between the germline ends. The CDR3 consists of 14 residues. This CDR3 is CSVEDRIGAYEQYF. The CDR3 bases are TGCAGCGTTGAAGACAGGATAGGTGCCTACGAGCAGTACTTC.

The chain joins TRBV7-9 to TRBJ2-1; D remains unclear. The length of the CDR3 is 12 residues. Trimming removed 5 bases at V and 8 bases at J, with 10 bases between. Germline V gives CDR1 SEHNR, CDR2 FQNEAQ (reference sequence). The DNA for the CDR3 is TGTGCCAGCAGCCTCTTGGTCGATGAGCAGTTCTTC. Encoded protein: CASSLLVDEQFF.

The chain links TRBV5-6 to TRBJ2-1; D might be TRBD1 (6 bases). The germline V gene encodes CDR1 SGHDT and CDR2 YYEEEE. This CDR3 is 14 amino acids long. Trimming stripped 4 bases from V and 5 bases from J, with 13 bases between. The CDR3 here is CASSPIGDNNEQFF. The CDR3, as DNA: TGTGCCAGCAGCCCTATCGGGGACAACAATGAGCAGTTCTTC.

The chain links TRBV7-9 to TRBJ2-7; no reliable D call. Trimming pared 5 bases from V and 5 bases from J, leaving 13 bases between. Germline assignment: CDR1 SEHNR and CDR2 FQNEAQ (reference sequence). The CDR3 spans 13 residues. CDR3 region: CASSPVVSHEQYV. The CDR3 DNA sequence: TGTGCCAGCAGCCCGGTAGTATCCCACGAGCAGTACGTC.

This chain uses TRBV28 with TRBJ1-3; D remains unclear. The CDR3 sequence is 15 residues long. V gave up 6 bases and J gave up 0 bases, with 12 bases separating them. CDR1 and CDR2 (germline): MDHEN, SYDVKM. CDR3 amino acids: CASRVSLSSGNTIYF. The DNA for the CDR3 is TGTGCCAGCAGGGTCTCCCTGAGCTCTGGAAACACCATATATTTT.

The chain couples TRBV6-4 to TRBJ1-5; D gene unclear. Germline-derived CDR1 and CDR2 are MRHNA and SNTAGT. V dropped 4 bases and J dropped 11 bases, with 21 bases sitting between them. This CDR3 has 15 residues. DNA of the CDR3: TGTGCCAGCAGTGGGAACGGCCGCCATCGTTGGGCCCAGCATTTT. Protein product: CASSGNGRHRWAQHF.

This sequence joins TRBV7-3 and TRBJ1-1; D call uncertain. The CDR3 runs to 15 residues. Germline CDR1 SGHTA, CDR2 FQGTGA. The V end was cut by 5 bases, the J end by 4 bases, with 17 bases between. The CDR3 spells CASSPSVGMGTEAFF. CDR3 nucleotides: TGTGCCAGCAGCCCCTCCGTAGGGATGGGCACTGAAGCTTTCTTT.

The chain couples TRBV7-2 to TRBJ1-5; the match to TRBD1 covers 7 bases. V was pared by 5 bases and J by 2 bases, with 6 bases of the junction left unmatched. This CDR3 contains 15 residues. Germline CDR1 SGHTA, CDR2 FQGNSA. CDR3 residues: CASSDTGVGNQPQHF. The DNA for the CDR3 is TGTGCCAGCAGCGATACAGGGGTAGGCAATCAGCCCCAGCATTTT.

This clonotype was seen a single time. V usage is TRBV5-1 and J usage is TRBJ2-4; a weak D match, TRBD1 (5 bases). Germline V gives CDR1 SGHRS, CDR2 YFSETQ. Trimming took 4 bases from V and 0 from J, leaving 8 bases between them. The CDR3 extends over 14 amino acids. DNA of the CDR3: TGCGCCAGCAGCCCGACAGTAGCCAAAAACATTCAGTACTTC. Protein: CASSPTVAKNIQYF.

This chain links TRBV12-3 or TRBV12-4 with TRBJ2-7, with TRBD1 matching 7 bases. This CDR3 has 16 amino acids. J lost 0 bases, V lost 9 bases, and 14 bases had no gene match. In DNA form, the CDR3 reads TGTGCCAGTGGATTCACCTACGGGACAGCCTCCTACGAGCAGTACTTC. Its protein is CASGFTYGTASYEQYF.

The chain recombines TRBV7-6 with TRBJ1-2; 9 positions match TRBD1. The J segment lost 8 bases and the V segment lost 3 bases, leaving 10 bases of the junction unmatched. The germline gives CDR1 SGHVS, CDR2 FNYEAQ. This CDR3 spans 15 amino acids. DNA for the CDR3: TGTGCCAGCAGCTTGAGCGGGACAGGGCGGCAAGGCTACACCTTC. Residues: CASSLSGTGRQGYTF.